This entry concerns a single T cell receptor (beta chain). Its antigen is currently unknown. The data are from a study of CXCR3-negative and CXCR3-positive naive CD8 T cells. Study results and caveats: Comparison of naive CXCR3-negative and CXCR3-positive cells revealed similar TRBV-TRBJ usage, while memory cells differed. In CXCR3-positive naive cells, the TRB CDR3s were more hydrophobic than in CXCR3-negative naive cells. Comparably high diversity was seen in both naive subsets, and much lower diversity in memory CD8+ cells.

It was by 5' RACE with UMI labels that the TRB cDNA libraries were prepared. Following a re-call of the 5' RACE reads, TCRdb has one entry per CDR3 protein and lacks DNA. This sample lists roughly 110,000 distinct CDR3 sequences; its ten largest clones have 0.38%. The CDR3 is 16 residues long. Germline V gene lookup returns CDR1 LGHNA and CDR2 YSLEER. The sample comprised naive CXCR3+ CD8+ T cells from blood. Subset given: CD45RO-CCR7+CD27+CD95- naive CD8+ T cells expressing CXCR3 (TNR3+). This receptor was obtained from a human donor in good health. Some clones in this sample may be carry-over from other donors' samples. V and J are TRBV4-3 and TRBJ2-2; the TCRdb D gene call, TRBD2, has no DNA to confirm it. The CDR3 sequence: CASSQSSGGNTGELFF.